This entry concerns a single T cell receptor beta chain. V lost 3 bases, J lost 0 bases, and 9 bases lay in between. The V gene's germline CDR1 is MGHDK and CDR2 SYGVNS. CDR3 size: 15 residues. The data stem from a study of spatial heterogeneity in lung cancer. Each CDR3 protein gets one entry after TCRdb re-called the 5' RACE reads with MiXCR. The sample holds roughly 91,000 distinct CDR3 sequences; 15% to 20% are singletons and the top ten take roughly 6.2%. This sample's time point: sample taken at primary tumor resection. Unsorted tumor, nontumor lung tissue or cryopreserved PBMC supplied the whole RNA.

This TCR derives from a male donor with early-stage non-small cell lung cancer. The gene calls are TRBV25-1 and TRBJ2-4, with D possibly being TRBD2 (5 bases). Sample: PBMCs, taken at surgery. As DNA, the CDR3 is TGTGCCAGCAGTGACTCTGGACTAGCCAAAAACATTCAGTACTTC. Translated, it gives CASSDSGLAKNIQYF.